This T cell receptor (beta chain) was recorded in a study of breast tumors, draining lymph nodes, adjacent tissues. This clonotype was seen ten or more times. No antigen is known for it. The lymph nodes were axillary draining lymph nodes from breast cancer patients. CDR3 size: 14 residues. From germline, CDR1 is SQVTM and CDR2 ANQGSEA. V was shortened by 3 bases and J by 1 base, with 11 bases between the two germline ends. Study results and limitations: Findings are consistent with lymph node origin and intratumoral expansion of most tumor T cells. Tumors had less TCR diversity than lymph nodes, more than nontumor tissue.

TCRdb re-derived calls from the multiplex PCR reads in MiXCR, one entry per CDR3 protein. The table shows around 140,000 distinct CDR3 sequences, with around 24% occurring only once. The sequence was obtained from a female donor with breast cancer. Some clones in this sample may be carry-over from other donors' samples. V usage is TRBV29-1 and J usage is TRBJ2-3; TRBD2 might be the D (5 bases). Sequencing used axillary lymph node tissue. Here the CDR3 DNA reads TGCAGCGTTGACGGGAAGGACGGCACAGATACGCAGTATTTT. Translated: CSVDGKDGTDTQYF.